This TCR beta chain was obtained from a study of T-cell reconstitution after alpha-beta-depleted transplantation in children. Study-level findings and limits: T-cell counts and diversity were attributed mostly to newly produced T cells one year after transplant. Certain patients had high TCRbeta diversity at day 60, and it came from recipient T cells and thymic progenitors that survived.

Many counts were recorded for this clonotype. Its cognate antigen is unknown. CDR1 MNHEY and CDR2 SMNVEV come from the germline V gene (reference sequence). V shed 7 bases and J shed 5 bases, with 16 bases lying between them. The CDR3 is made up of 14 amino acids. Unique molecular identifiers were incorporated into the prepared TCRbeta library. Each CDR3 protein gets one entry after TCRdb re-called the PCR reads with MiXCR. The sample holds about 170,000 distinct CDR3 sequences, 11% seen once. Here the sequenced sample was PBMCs, taken before TCRalphabeta/CD19-depleted stem cell transplant. The chain employs TRBV27 and TRBJ2-3; D assignment may be TRBD1 or TRBD2 (5 bases each). This receptor was obtained from a boy between 2 and 10 years old with acute myeloid leukemia, due to receive a stem cell transplant. CDR3: CASNFRGLGDTQYF. CDR3 DNA sequence: TGTGCCAGCAATTTCCGGGGCTTAGGAGATACGCAGTATTTT.